This T cell receptor beta chain originates from a study of regulatory T cells in long-lasting Graves disease. This clonotype has a count of ten or more. Its antigen is unknown. This sample's time point: newly diagnosed GD, antithyroid drugs for less than 3 months. The TCR library was made from RNA extracted from PBMCs. Between the trimmed V and J ends, which lost 5 bases and 7 bases, there was a span of 11 bases. Germline-derived CDR1 and CDR2 are MNHEY and SMNVEV (reference sequence). The CDR3 spans 13 residues. Building of the TCR beta libraries involved iRepertoire HTBI primers and Arm-PCR of CDR3 regions. A single record per CDR3 protein comes from TCRdb applying MiXCR to the multiplex PCR reads. The sample shows approximately 300,000 distinct CDR3 sequences, more than 15% of them seen only once. Study observations and caveats: TRBV28, TRBJ1-2 and TRBJ2-5 were segments that persistent disease favored.

The sequences come from peripheral blood mononuclear cells (PBMCs), collected at new diagnosis, from a patient treated with antithyroid drugs. The J gene is TRBJ1-4, the V gene TRBV27; the D is unclear. The TCR originated in a female donor with Graves disease. DNA of the CDR3: TGTGCCAGCAGTCGGCTGGGTGGTGAAAAACTGTTTTTT. Translated: CASSRLGGEKLFF.